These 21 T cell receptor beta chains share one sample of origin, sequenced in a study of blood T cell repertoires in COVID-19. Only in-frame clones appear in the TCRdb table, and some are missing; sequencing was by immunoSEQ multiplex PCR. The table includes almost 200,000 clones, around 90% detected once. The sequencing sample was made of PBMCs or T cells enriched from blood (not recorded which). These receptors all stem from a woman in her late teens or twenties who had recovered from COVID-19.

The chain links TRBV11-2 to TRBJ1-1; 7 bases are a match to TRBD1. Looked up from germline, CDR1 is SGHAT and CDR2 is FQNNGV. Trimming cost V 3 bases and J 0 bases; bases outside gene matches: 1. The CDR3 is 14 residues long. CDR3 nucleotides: TGTGCCAGCAGCTTTCAGGGGGTGAACACTGAAGCTTTCTTT. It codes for CASSFQGVNTEAFF.

Here the CDR3 DNA reads TGTGCCAGCAGTTCCGTGGACTCCTTCTCTGGAAACACCATATATTTT. Amino acids: CASSSVDSFSGNTIYF. The chain links TRBV7-9 to TRBJ1-3; D remains ambiguous. Per the germline V gene, CDR1 is SEHNR and CDR2 is FQNEAQ (reference sequence). This CDR3 is built from 16 residues. The germline V and J ends were trimmed by 6 bases and 0 bases, with 15 bases remaining between them.

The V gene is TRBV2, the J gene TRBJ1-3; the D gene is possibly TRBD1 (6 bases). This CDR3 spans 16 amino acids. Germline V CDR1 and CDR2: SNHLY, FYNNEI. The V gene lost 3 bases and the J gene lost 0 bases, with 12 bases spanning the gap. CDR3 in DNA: TGTGCCAGCAGTGAGTTCAGGGGTGCCTCTGGAAACACCATATATTTT. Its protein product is CASSEFRGASGNTIYF.

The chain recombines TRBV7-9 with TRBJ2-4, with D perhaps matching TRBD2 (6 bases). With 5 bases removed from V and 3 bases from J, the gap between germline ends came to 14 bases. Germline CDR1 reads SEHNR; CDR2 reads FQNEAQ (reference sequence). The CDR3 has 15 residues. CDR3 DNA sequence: TGTGCCAGCAGCCCCGACGGGACTCTCAAAAACATTCAGTACTTC. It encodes CASSPDGTLKNIQYF.

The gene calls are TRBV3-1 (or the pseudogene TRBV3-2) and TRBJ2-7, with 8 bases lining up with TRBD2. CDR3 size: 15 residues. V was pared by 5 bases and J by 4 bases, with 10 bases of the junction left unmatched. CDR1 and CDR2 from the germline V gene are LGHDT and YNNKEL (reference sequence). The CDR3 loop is CASSSAAGVGYEQYF. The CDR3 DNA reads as TGTGCCAGCAGCTCCGCAGCGGGGGTGGGGTACGAGCAGTACTTC.

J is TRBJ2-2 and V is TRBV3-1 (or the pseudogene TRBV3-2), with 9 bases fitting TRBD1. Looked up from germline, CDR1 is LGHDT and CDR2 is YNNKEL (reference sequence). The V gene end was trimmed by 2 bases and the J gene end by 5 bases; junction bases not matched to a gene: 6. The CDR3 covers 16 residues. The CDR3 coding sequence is TGTGCCAGCAGCCAATACTTTGGACAGGGGACCGGGGAGCTGTTTTTT. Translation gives CASSQYFGQGTGELFF.

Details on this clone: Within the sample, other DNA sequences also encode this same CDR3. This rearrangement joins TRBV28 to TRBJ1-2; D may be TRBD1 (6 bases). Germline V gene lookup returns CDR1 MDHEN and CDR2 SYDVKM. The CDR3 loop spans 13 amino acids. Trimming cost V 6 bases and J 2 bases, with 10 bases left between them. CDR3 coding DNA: TGTGCCAGCAGCTATGGACAGAACTATGGCTACACCTTC. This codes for CASSYGQNYGYTF.

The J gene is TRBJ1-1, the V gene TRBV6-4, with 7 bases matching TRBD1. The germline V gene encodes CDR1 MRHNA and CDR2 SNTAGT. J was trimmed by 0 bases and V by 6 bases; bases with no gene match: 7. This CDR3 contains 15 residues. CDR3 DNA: TGTGCCAGCAGGCCAAGACAGGGCATGAACACTGAAGCTTTCTTT. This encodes CASRPRQGMNTEAFF.

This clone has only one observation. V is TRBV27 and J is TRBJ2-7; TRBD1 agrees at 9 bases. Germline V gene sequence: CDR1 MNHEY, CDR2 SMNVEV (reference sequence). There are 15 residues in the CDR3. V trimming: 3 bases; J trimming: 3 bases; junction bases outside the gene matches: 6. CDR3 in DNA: TGTGCCAGCAGTTTGGGACAGGGATTAATCTACGAGCAGTACTTC. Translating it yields CASSLGQGLIYEQYF.

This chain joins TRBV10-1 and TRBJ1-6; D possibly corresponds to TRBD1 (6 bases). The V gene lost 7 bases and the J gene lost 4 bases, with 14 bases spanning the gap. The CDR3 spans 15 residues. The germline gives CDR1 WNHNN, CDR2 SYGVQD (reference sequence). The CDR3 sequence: CASIYRTDYNSPLHF. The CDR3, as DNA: TGCGCCAGCATTTACCGGACAGATTATAATTCACCCCTCCACTTT.

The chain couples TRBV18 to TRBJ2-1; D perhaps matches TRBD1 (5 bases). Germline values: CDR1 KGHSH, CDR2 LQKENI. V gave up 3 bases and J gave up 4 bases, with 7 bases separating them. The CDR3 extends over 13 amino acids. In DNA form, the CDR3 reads TGTGCCAGCTCACCGACAGATTACAATGAGCAGTTCTTC. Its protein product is CASSPTDYNEQFF.

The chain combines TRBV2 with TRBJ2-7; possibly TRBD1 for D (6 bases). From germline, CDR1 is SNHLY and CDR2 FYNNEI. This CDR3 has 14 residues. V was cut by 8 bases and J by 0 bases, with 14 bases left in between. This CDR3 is CASGFRGASYEQYF. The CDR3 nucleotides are TGTGCCAGCGGATTCAGGGGTGCCTCCTACGAGCAGTACTTC.

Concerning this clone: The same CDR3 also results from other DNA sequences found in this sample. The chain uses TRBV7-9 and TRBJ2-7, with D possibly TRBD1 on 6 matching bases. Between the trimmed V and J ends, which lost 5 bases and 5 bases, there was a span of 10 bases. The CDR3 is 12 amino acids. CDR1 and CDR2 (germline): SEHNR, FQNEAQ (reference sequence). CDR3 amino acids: CASSLTGDEQYF. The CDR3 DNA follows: TGTGCCAGCAGCCTGACAGGTGACGAGCAGTACTTC.

CDR3 nucleotides: TGCGCCAGCAGCCAAGAATGGAGGTACCGTCACGAGCAGTACTTC. Its translation: CASSQEWRYRHEQYF. This chain uses TRBV4-1 with TRBJ2-7, with a possible D match to TRBD2 (5 bases). Trimming cost V 0 bases and J 5 bases, with 14 bases left between them. Germline loops: CDR1 MGHRA, CDR2 YSYEKL. This CDR3 has 15 residues.

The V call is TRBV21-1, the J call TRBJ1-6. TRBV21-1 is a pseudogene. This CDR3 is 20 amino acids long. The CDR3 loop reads CASSTRGSSGRPRVNSPLHF. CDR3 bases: TGTGCCAGCAGCACACGGGGGAGCTCAGGGAGGCCGAGGGTTAATTCACCCCTCCACTTT.

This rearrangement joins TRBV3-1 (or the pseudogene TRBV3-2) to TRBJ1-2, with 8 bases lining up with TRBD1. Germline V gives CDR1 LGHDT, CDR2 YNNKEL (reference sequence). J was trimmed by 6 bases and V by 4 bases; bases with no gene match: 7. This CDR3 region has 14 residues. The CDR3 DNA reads TGTGCCAGCAGCCCTCGAACAGGGGGTCATGGCTACACCTTC. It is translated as CASSPRTGGHGYTF.

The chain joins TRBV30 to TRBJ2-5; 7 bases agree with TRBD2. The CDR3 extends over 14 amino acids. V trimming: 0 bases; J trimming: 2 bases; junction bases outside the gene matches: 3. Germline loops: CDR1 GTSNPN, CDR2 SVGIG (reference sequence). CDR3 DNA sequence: TGTGCCTGGAGTGTAGGAGCGGGGCAAGAGACCCAGTACTTC. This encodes CAWSVGAGQETQYF.

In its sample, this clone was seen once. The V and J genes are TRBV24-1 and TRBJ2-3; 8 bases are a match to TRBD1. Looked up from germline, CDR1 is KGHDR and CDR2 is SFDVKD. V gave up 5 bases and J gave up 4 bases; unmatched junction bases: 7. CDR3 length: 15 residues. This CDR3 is CATSVTGELSDTQYF. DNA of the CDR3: TGTGCCACCAGTGTGACAGGGGAATTATCAGATACGCAGTATTTT.

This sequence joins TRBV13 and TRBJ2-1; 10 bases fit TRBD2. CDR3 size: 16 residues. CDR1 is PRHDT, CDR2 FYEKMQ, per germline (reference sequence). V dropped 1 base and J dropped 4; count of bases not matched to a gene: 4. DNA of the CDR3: TGTGCCAGCAGCTTAGAGCGGGGGGGCCCGTACAATGAGCAGTTCTTC. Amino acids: CASSLERGGPYNEQFF.

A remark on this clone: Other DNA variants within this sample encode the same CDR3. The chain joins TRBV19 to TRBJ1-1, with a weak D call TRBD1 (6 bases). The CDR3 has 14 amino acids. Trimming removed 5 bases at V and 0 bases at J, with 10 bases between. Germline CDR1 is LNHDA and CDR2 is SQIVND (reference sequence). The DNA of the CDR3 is TGTGCCAGTAGTGTTACAGGGATGAACACTGAAGCTTTCTTT. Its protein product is CASSVTGMNTEAFF.

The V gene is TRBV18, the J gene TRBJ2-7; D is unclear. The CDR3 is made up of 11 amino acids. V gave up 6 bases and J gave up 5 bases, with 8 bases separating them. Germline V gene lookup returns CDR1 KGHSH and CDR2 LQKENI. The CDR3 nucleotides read TGTGCCAGCTCGTTCCAGGACGAGCAGTACTTC. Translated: CASSFQDEQYF.